This T cell receptor (beta chain) derives from a study of sequential checkpoint blockade in melanoma. In the study overall: After both sequences, patients received maintenance nivolumab.

Germline-derived CDR1 and CDR2 are MNHNY and SVGAGI (reference sequence). Trimming cost V 0 bases and J 6 bases; bases outside gene matches: 4. This CDR3 region has 15 residues. The method was immunoSEQ multiplex PCR; TCRdb's version includes in-frame clones alone and lacks a portion of them. Here the sample spans about 5,700 clones, about 90% being singletons. Treatment meaning: randomized to nivolumab then ipilimumab (arm A) or the reverse (arm B). None of the patients previously received DNA-damaging chemotherapy. PBMC sorting kept live CD3+CD8+ cells without CD19 or CD56. The V call is TRBV6-6, the J call TRBJ2-4, with 8 bases that match TRBD2. The TCR comes from a human donor with melanoma. The sample here was CD8+ T cells sorted from blood (inferred from file names), taken from a patient given nivolumab and ipilimumab in sequence. The CDR3 nucleotides read TGTGCCAGCAGTTACTCGTCGGGGGGGGGAAACATTCAGTACTTC. Its translation is CASSYSSGGGNIQYF.